These T cell receptor beta chains were read from a single sample in a study of cytomegalovirus exposure and HLA in healthy donors. This table comes from immunoSEQ multiplex PCR, and its TCRdb copy is limited to in-frame clones, with some not included. The sample carries about 120,000 clones, approximately 87% recorded once. The specimen sequenced was PBMCs. These receptors were collected from a woman between 25 and 40 years old in good health and CMV-seronegative. CDR3s include the opening cysteine and the closing phenylalanine or tryptophan. A D gene is named only where the DNA matches it firmly. Expanded clones are given a class, and other clones once, few, many or no size at all.

>NA|TRBV2|TRBJ1-1|NA
TGTGCCACCATCCTGCGCCGGGATGAAGCTTTCTTT
CATILRRDEAFF
>NA|TRBV11-1|TRBJ1-2|NA
TGTGCCAGCAGCCCGGATGGGACTGCCTATGGCTACACCTTC
CASSPDGTAYGYTF
>once|TRBV5-1|TRBJ1-1|TRBD1
TGCGCCAGCAGCTTGGTCCCAGGGGGCAGGTCTGAAGCTTTCTTT
CASSLVPGGRSEAFF
>NA|TRBV11-2|TRBJ2-7|TRBD2
TGTGCCAGCACCCTTACCTGGCGGGGGGGACTCTCCTACGAGCAGTACTTC
CASTLTWRGGLSYEQYF
>NA|TRBV7-6|TRBJ2-3|TRBD2
TGTGCCAGCAGCCCTGGACTAGCGGGGCGCAGCACAGATACGCAGTATTTT
CASSPGLAGRSTDTQYF
>once|TRBV14|TRBJ2-1|NA
TGTGCCAGCAGCCAAGATCCCCCGGGGGCCTACAATGAGCAGTTCTTC
CASSQDPPGAYNEQFF
>NA|TRBV10-3|TRBJ2-3|TRBD1
TGTGCCATCAACCAAGGGGGCAGGAACACAGATACGCAGTATTTT
CAINQGGRNTDTQYF
>NA|TRBV7-3|TRBJ1-1|NA
TGTGCCAGCAGCCAGGGTCCCGGGACTGAAGCTTTCTTT
CASSQGPGTEAFF
>NA|TRBV7-9|TRBJ2-5|TRBD1
TGTGCCAGCAGCTTAGGGGGCAGGGGGCAAGAGACCCAGTACTTC
CASSLGGRGQETQYF
>NA|TRBV9|TRBJ1-1|TRBD1
TGTGCCAGCAGCGTCTCAGGGGGTTACAGGGAGGCTGAAGCTTTCTTT
CASSVSGGYREAEAFF
>once|TRBV2|TRBJ2-4|NA
TGTGCCAGTAATCAACTGGGAGGCAAAAACATTCAGTACTTC
CASNQLGGKNIQYF
>once|TRBV5-4|TRBJ1-4|NA
TGTGCCAGCAGCCGAAAGGTGGGGGAGGGGGAAAAACTGTTTTTT
CASSRKVGEGEKLFF
>NA|TRBV14|TRBJ2-3|TRBD2
TGTGCCAGCAGCCAGGCGACTAGCGGGAGCACAGATACGCAGTATTTT
CASSQATSGSTDTQYF
>NA|TRBV6-1|TRBJ2-7|NA
TGTGCCAGCAGTTACGGGGTGGAGCAGTACTTC
CASSYGVEQYF
>NA|TRBV7-9|TRBJ1-5|NA
TGTGCCAGCAGCTTAGGGGGAGGGGGTCAGCCCCAGCATTTT
CASSLGGGGQPQHF
>NA|TRBV27|TRBJ2-7|TRBD1
TGTGCCAGCAGTCAGATTGGACAGGGGAAGGCCGAGCAGTACTTC
CASSQIGQGKAEQYF
>few|TRBV19|TRBJ2-7|TRBD1
TGTGCCAGTAGTTCCAGACAGGGGGAGAGCTACGAGCAGTACTTC
CASSSRQGESYEQYF
>NA|TRBV4-1|TRBJ2-3|TRBD1
TGCGCCAGCAGCTGGCTTCCGGGACAGAGCAGCACAGATACGCAGTATTTT
CASSWLPGQSSTDTQYF
>NA|TRBV10-3|TRBJ2-5|NA
TGTGCCATCAGTGGTCGGGGGATCCAAGAGACCCAGTACTTC
CAISGRGIQETQYF
>few|TRBV15|TRBJ2-7|TRBD2
TGTGCCACCAGCAGAGCAATGGGACTAGCGAGGGAGCAGTACTTC
CATSRAMGLAREQYF
>NA|TRBV10-3|TRBJ1-1|TRBD1
TGTGCCATCAGTGGGGGCCGTGGCAGGGGGCAAGATGAAGCTTTCTTT
CAISGGRGRGQDEAFF
>NA|TRBV5-6|TRBJ2-5|NA
TGTGCCAGCAGCTTGGCCAGTCTCCAAGAGACCCAGTACTTC
CASSLASLQETQYF
>NA|TRBV5-4|TRBJ2-5|NA
TGTGCCAGCAGCTTCGGGGAGGAGGAGACCCAGTACTTC
CASSFGEEETQYF
>NA|TRBV2|TRBJ2-7|NA
TGTGCCAGTAAGGACTCTTTAGGGCAGGACGAGCAGTACTTC
CASKDSLGQDEQYF
>NA|TRBV5-1|TRBJ2-6|TRBD2
TGCGCCAGCAGCTCGGGGGGGGCGGCTGGGGCCAACGTCCTGACTTTC
CASSSGGAAGANVLTF
>NA|TRBV6-6|TRBJ2-7|TRBD1
TGTGCCAGCAGTTACTCGACAGGGCATTCCGAGCAGTACTTC
CASSYSTGHSEQYF
>NA|TRBV28|TRBJ1-3|NA
TGTGCCAGCAACTCAGGGCCTACTGGAAACACCATATATTTT
CASNSGPTGNTIYF
>NA|TRBV28|TRBJ1-5|NA
TGTGCCAGCAGTCTGACAATGAGCAATCAGCCCCAGCATTTT
CASSLTMSNQPQHF
>NA|TRBV4-1|TRBJ2-7|TRBD2
TGCGCCAGCAGCCAAGCAGTAGCGGGGGGGCACTACGAGCAGTACTTC
CASSQAVAGGHYEQYF